Reported below is one T cell receptor beta chain. The antigen is unknown. These data are taken from a study of cytomegalovirus exposure and HLA in healthy donors. Study summary: Earlier sequencing of about 179 million T cells yielded roughly 100 million unique TCR beta sequences. Study-level findings and limits: Several of the most significant clusters appeared, in a later analysis, to be linked to common viral pathogens. Further analysis, carried out later, found HLA-associated TCR beta chains more clonally expanded than equally common other chains.

Germline assignment: CDR1 SNHLY and CDR2 FYNNEI. The V and J ends lost 5 bases and 8 bases, in that order; junction bases with no gene match: 11. The CDR3 length is 15 residues. Vbeta (60) and Jbeta (13) primers were used in the PCR. Clones were sequenced by immunoSEQ multiplex PCR, and TCRdb holds only the in-frame ones, with some missing. The sample carries 150,000 or so clones, roughly 80% recorded once. The chain carries TRBV2 and TRBJ1-2; TRBD1 matches at 10 bases. The sequence was obtained from a woman aged 35 to 49 in good health and CMV-seropositive. The sample was PBMCs. In nucleotides, the CDR3 is TGTGCCAGCAGTCCCGGGACAGGGGCCCGGGGCGGCTACACCTTC. As protein: CASSPGTGARGGYTF.